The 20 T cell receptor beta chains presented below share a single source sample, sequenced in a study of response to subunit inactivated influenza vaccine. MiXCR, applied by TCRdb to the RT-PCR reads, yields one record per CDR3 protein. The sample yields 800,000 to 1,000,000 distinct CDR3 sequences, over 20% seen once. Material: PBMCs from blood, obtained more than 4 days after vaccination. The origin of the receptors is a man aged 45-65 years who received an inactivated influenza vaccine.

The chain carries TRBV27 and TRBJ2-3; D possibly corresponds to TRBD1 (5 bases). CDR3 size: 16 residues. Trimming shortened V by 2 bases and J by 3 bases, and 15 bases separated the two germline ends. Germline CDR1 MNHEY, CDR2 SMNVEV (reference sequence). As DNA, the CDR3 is TGTGCCAGCAGTTTAATCCAGGGTGGAAGTACAGATACGCAGTATTTT. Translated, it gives CASSLIQGGSTDTQYF.

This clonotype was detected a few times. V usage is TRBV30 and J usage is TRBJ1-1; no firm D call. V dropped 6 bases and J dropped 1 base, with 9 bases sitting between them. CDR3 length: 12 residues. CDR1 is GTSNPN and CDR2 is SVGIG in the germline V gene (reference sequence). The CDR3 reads CACLLPNTEAFF. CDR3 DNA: TGTGCCTGCCTCCTTCCGAACACTGAAGCTTTCTTT.

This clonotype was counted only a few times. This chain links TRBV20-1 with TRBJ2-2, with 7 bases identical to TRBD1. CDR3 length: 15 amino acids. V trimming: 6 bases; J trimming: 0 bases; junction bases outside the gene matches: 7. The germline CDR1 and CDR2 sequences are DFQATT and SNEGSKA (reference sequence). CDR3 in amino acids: CSAWSGQSNTGELFF. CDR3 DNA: TGCAGTGCCTGGTCGGGACAGTCGAACACCGGGGAGCTGTTTTTT.

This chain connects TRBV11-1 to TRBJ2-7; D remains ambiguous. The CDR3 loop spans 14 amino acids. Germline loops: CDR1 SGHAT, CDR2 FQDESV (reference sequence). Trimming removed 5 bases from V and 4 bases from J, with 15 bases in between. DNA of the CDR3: TGTGCCAGCAGCCCCCACAACGGGCCATACGAGCAGTACTTC. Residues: CASSPHNGPYEQYF.

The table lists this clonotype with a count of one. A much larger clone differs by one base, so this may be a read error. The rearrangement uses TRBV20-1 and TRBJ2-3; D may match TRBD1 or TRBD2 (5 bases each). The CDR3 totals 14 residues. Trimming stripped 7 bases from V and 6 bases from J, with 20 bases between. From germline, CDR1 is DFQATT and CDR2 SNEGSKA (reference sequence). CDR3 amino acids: CSVAGTVTPDTQYF. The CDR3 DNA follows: TGCAGTGTTGCCGGGACGGTCACCCCGGATACGCAGTATTTT.

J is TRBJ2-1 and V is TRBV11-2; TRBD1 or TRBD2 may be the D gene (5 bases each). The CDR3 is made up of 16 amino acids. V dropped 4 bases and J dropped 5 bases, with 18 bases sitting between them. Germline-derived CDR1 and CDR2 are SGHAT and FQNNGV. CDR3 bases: TGTGCCAGCAGCTCCCGGGGCCCCAATCATAACAATGAGCAGTTCTTC. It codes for CASSSRGPNHNNEQFF.

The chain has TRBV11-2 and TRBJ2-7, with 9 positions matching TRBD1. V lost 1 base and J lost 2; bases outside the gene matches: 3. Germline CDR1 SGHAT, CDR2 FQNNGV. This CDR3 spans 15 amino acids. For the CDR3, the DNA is TGTGCCAGCAGCTTAGGACAGGGGGTCGCCTACGAGCAGTACTTC. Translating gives CASSLGQGVAYEQYF.

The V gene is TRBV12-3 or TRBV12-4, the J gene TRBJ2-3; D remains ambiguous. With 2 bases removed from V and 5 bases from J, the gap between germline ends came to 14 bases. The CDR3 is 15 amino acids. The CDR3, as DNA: TGTGCCAGCAGTTTAAGGAGACCGAAGGTAGATACGCAGTATTTT. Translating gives CASSLRRPKVDTQYF.

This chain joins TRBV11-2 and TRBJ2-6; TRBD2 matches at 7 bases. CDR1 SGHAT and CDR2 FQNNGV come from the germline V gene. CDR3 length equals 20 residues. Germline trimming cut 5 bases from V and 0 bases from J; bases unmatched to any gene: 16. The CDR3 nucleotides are TGTGCCAGCAGCCCACCCCTGTCCAGCGGGGTAGACTCTGGGGCCAACGTCCTGACTTTC. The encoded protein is CASSPPLSSGVDSGANVLTF.

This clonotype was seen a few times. The CDR3 region is CATRGPGHEQFF. The CDR3 DNA is TGTGCCACCAGGGGACCGGGTCATGAGCAGTTCTTC. This chain links TRBV24-1 with TRBJ2-1, with D perhaps being TRBD1 or TRBD2 (5 bases each). Germline V lookup: CDR1 KGHDR, CDR2 SFDVKD. With 7 bases removed from V and 8 bases from J, the gap between germline ends came to 11 bases. The CDR3 is 12 amino acids.

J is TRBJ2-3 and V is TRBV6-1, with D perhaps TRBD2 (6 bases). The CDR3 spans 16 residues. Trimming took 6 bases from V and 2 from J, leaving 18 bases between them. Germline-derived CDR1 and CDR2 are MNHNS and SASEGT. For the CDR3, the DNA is TGTGCCAGCAGCCGGTTCTCGGGGGTAACCACAGATACGCAGTATTTT. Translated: CASSRFSGVTTDTQYF.

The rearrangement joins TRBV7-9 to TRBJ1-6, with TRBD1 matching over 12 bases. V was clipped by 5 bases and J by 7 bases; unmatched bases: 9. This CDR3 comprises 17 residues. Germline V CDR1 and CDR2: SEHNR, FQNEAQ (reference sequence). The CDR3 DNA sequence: TGTGCCAGCAGCCGGGGGACAGGGGGCGCGGGAAATTCACCCCTCCACTTT. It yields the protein CASSRGTGGAGNSPLHF.

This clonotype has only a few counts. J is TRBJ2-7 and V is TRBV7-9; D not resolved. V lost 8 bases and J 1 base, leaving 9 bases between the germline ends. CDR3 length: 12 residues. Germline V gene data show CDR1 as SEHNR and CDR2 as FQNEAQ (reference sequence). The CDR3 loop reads CASCAGSYEQYF. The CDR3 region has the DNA TGTGCCAGCTGCGCAGGTTCCTACGAGCAGTACTTC.

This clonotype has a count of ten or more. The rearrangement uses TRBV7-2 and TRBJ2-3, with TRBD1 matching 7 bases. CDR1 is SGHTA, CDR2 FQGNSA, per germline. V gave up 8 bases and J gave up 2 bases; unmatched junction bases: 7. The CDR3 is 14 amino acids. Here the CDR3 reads CASRRDRYTDTQYF. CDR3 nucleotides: TGTGCCAGCCGTCGGGACAGATACACAGATACGCAGTATTTT.

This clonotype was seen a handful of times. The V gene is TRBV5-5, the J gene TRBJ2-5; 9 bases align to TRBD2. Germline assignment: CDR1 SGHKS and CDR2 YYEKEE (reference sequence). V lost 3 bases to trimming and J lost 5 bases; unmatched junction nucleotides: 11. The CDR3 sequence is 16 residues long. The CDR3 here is CASSWAASGASETQYF. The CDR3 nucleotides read TGTGCCAGCAGCTGGGCGGCTAGCGGGGCGTCGGAGACCCAGTACTTC.

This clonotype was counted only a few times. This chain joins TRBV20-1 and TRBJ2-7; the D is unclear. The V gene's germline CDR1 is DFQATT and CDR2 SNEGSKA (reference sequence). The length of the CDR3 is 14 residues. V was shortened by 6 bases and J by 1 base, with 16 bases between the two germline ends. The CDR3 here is CSARSWAKSYEQYF. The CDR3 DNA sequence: TGCAGTGCCCGTAGCTGGGCGAAATCCTACGAGCAGTACTTC.

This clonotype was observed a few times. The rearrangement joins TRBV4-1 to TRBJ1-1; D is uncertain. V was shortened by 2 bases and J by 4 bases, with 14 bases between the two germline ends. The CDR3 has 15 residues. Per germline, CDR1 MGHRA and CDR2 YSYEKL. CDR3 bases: TGCGCCAGCAGCCAACTTTTCGTCAGGACCACTGAAGCTTTCTTT. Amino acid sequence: CASSQLFVRTTEAFF.

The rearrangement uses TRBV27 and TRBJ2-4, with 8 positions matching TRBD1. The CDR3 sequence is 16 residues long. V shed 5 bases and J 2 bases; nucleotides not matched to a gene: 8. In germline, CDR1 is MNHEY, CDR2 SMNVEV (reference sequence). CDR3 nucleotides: TGTGCCAGCAGTCCCCACAGGGGGTTGTCCAAAAACATTCAGTACTTC. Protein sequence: CASSPHRGLSKNIQYF.

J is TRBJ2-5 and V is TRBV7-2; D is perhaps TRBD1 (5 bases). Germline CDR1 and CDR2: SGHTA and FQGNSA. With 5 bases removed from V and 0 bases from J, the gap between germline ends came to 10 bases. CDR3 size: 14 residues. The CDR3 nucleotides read TGTGCCAGCAGCGTAGGGGTAGACCAAGAGACCCAGTACTTC. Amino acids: CASSVGVDQETQYF.

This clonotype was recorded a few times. Here the CDR3 reads CASSQAGEPYNEQFF. The CDR3 region has the DNA TGTGCCAGCAGCCAAGCAGGGGAGCCCTACAATGAGCAGTTCTTC. V gene TRBV3-1 combines with J gene TRBJ2-1, with TRBD1 as a possible D gene (6 bases). Germline V gene lookup returns CDR1 LGHDT and CDR2 YNNKEL (reference sequence). Trimming took off 1 base at V and 2 bases at J, with 9 bases between the two ends. The CDR3 has 15 amino acids.